The rows below give T cell receptor beta chains drawn from one sample of a study of cytotoxic CD8 clonotypes in ibrutinib-treated CLL. The table came from immunoSEQ multiplex PCR; TCRdb's copy has only in-frame clones and leaves some out. The sample has over 200,000 clones; just over 70% are singletons. Sequenced here: PBMCs, sampled after 12 months of ibrutinib treatment. The source is a human donor with chronic lymphocytic leukemia. Each CDR3 is given with its conserved first and last residue. Each record gives: clone size, V gene, J gene, D gene, CDR3 length, CDR3 DNA, CDR3 protein. D genes are given only for firm matches. Only part of the rows carry a size: once, few, many, or a class if the clone is expanded.

clone_size: -
v_call: TRBV19
j_call: TRBJ2-7
d_call: TRBD1
cdr3_length: 15
cdr3_nt: TGTGCCAGTAGTATAGACAGGACAGGGGGCCAGAAGCAGTACTTC
cdr3_aa: CASSIDRTGGQKQYF

clone_size: -
v_call: TRBV11-2
j_call: TRBJ1-3
d_call: -
cdr3_length: 14
cdr3_nt: TGTGCCAGCAGCTCGCAGGAAACTGGAAACACCATATATTTT
cdr3_aa: CASSSQETGNTIYF

clone_size: -
v_call: TRBV5-6
j_call: TRBJ2-1
d_call: -
cdr3_length: 17
cdr3_nt: TGTGCCAGCAGCTTACGAAGAGGACATTACCAACACAATGAGCAGTTCTTC
cdr3_aa: CASSLRRGHYQHNEQFF

clone_size: -
v_call: TRBV9
j_call: TRBJ1-2
d_call: TRBD1
cdr3_length: 13
cdr3_nt: TGTGCCAGCAGCACCCGACAGGGCCAAAGCTACACCTTC
cdr3_aa: CASSTRQGQSYTF

clone_size: -
v_call: TRBV25-1
j_call: TRBJ1-4
d_call: -
cdr3_length: 11
cdr3_nt: TGTGCCAGCATTGGGAATGAAAAACTGTTTTTT
cdr3_aa: CASIGNEKLFF

clone_size: many
v_call: TRBV28
j_call: TRBJ2-7
d_call: TRBD1
cdr3_length: 14
cdr3_nt: TGTGCCAGCAGCCCCGGGACAGGAGGCCGCGAGCAGTACTTC
cdr3_aa: CASSPGTGGREQYF

clone_size: -
v_call: TRBV10-1
j_call: TRBJ2-5
d_call: -
cdr3_length: 16
cdr3_nt: TGCGCCAGCAGTGACGGACAGACTCAGATCCAAGAGACCCAGTACTTC
cdr3_aa: CASSDGQTQIQETQYF

clone_size: -
v_call: TRBV9
j_call: TRBJ2-7
d_call: -
cdr3_length: 16
cdr3_nt: TGTGCCAGCAGCGTAGGAGATTGGCGGGGCTCCTACGAGCAGTACTTC
cdr3_aa: CASSVGDWRGSYEQYF

clone_size: -
v_call: TRBV7-6
j_call: TRBJ2-5
d_call: -
cdr3_length: 16
cdr3_nt: TGTGCCAGCAGCTTAGAGGGCGGGGGCACCCAAGAGACCCAGTACTTC
cdr3_aa: CASSLEGGGTQETQYF

clone_size: -
v_call: TRBV29-1
j_call: TRBJ2-1
d_call: TRBD2
cdr3_length: 17
cdr3_nt: TGCAGCGTTCCGGTTGGGGTAGCGGGACGCTCCTACAATGAGCAGTTCTTC
cdr3_aa: CSVPVGVAGRSYNEQFF

clone_size: -
v_call: TRBV9
j_call: TRBJ1-1
d_call: -
cdr3_length: 16
cdr3_nt: TGTGCCAGCAGCGCACAGGGCCTTAAAGGGAACACTGAAGCTTTCTTT
cdr3_aa: CASSAQGLKGNTEAFF

clone_size: -
v_call: TRBV5-1
j_call: TRBJ1-2
d_call: -
cdr3_length: 14
cdr3_nt: TGCGCCAGCAGCTTGGCGCGGCAGAACTATGGCTACACCTTC
cdr3_aa: CASSLARQNYGYTF

clone_size: -
v_call: TRBV27
j_call: TRBJ1-2
d_call: -
cdr3_length: 14
cdr3_nt: TGTGCCAGCAAAAATTTACAGGGAAACTATGGCTACACCTTC
cdr3_aa: CASKNLQGNYGYTF

clone_size: -
v_call: TRBV11-2
j_call: TRBJ1-4
d_call: -
cdr3_length: 14
cdr3_nt: TGTGCCAGCAGCTTCCGGGGCGCGTGGGAAAAACTGTTTTTT
cdr3_aa: CASSFRGAWEKLFF

clone_size: -
v_call: TRBV18
j_call: TRBJ1-2
d_call: -
cdr3_length: 16
cdr3_nt: TGTGCCAGCTCACCCACCCAGGGGCCGGTTAACTATGGCTACACCTTC
cdr3_aa: CASSPTQGPVNYGYTF

clone_size: -
v_call: TRBV5-1
j_call: TRBJ1-2
d_call: -
cdr3_length: 17
cdr3_nt: TGCGCCAGCAGCTTGAAGTTAGGGGGAACAGGGACCTATGGCTACACCTTC
cdr3_aa: CASSLKLGGTGTYGYTF

clone_size: few
v_call: TRBV11-2
j_call: TRBJ2-1
d_call: -
cdr3_length: 12
cdr3_nt: TGTGCCAGCAGCTTTTCCCCCGCGGAGCAGTTCTTC
cdr3_aa: CASSFSPAEQFF

clone_size: -
v_call: TRBV2
j_call: TRBJ2-7
d_call: -
cdr3_length: 14
cdr3_nt: TGTGCCACCCGTTATTCAGGGGCGCAAGGCGAGCAGTACTTC
cdr3_aa: CATRYSGAQGEQYF

clone_size: -
v_call: TRBV6-5
j_call: TRBJ1-4
d_call: TRBD1
cdr3_length: 15
cdr3_nt: TGTGCCAGCAGTTACTCGACAGGGTCACGGGAAAAACTGTTTTTT
cdr3_aa: CASSYSTGSREKLFF

clone_size: -
v_call: TRBV5-6
j_call: TRBJ2-7
d_call: TRBD1
cdr3_length: 14
cdr3_nt: TGTGCCAGCAGCAGAAGACAGGGTTTCCACGAGCAGTACTTC
cdr3_aa: CASSRRQGFHEQYF

clone_size: -
v_call: TRBV19
j_call: TRBJ1-1
d_call: -
cdr3_length: 14
cdr3_nt: TGTGCCAGTAGTAAGCCCTCCCGGGGAACTGAAGCTTTCTTT
cdr3_aa: CASSKPSRGTEAFF

clone_size: few
v_call: TRBV19
j_call: TRBJ2-2
d_call: -
cdr3_length: 13
cdr3_nt: TGTGCCAGCCCTGGCCCGAACACCGGGGAGCTGTTTTTT
cdr3_aa: CASPGPNTGELFF

clone_size: few
v_call: TRBV6-5
j_call: TRBJ1-1
d_call: -
cdr3_length: 15
cdr3_nt: TGTGCCAGCAGTTGGGAACGGGTGGAGGGACCTGAAGCTTTCTTT
cdr3_aa: CASSWERVEGPEAFF

clone_size: -
v_call: TRBV19
j_call: TRBJ1-2
d_call: -
cdr3_length: 14
cdr3_nt: TGTGCCAGTGGACGGACGGCCCGTACCTCTGGCTACACCTTC
cdr3_aa: CASGRTARTSGYTF

clone_size: -
v_call: TRBV6-4
j_call: TRBJ2-2
d_call: -
cdr3_length: 14
cdr3_nt: TGTGCCAGCAGTGAACAAACAGCTCCCGGGGAGCTGTTTTTT
cdr3_aa: CASSEQTAPGELFF

clone_size: -
v_call: TRBV4-3
j_call: TRBJ1-1
d_call: -
cdr3_length: 14
cdr3_nt: TGCGCCAGCAGCCAAGATGGGCCGAACACTGAAGCTTTCTTT
cdr3_aa: CASSQDGPNTEAFF

clone_size: -
v_call: TRBV6-4
j_call: TRBJ1-6
d_call: -
cdr3_length: 10
cdr3_nt: TGTGCCAGCATTTTTTCACCCCTCCACTTT
cdr3_aa: CASIFSPLHF

clone_size: once
v_call: TRBV30
j_call: TRBJ1-1
d_call: -
cdr3_length: 11
cdr3_nt: TGTGCCTGGAGTGTAAGGGGGGGACTGTTCTTT
cdr3_aa: CAWSVRGGLFF

clone_size: -
v_call: TRBV5-1
j_call: TRBJ2-1
d_call: -
cdr3_length: 17
cdr3_nt: TGCGCCAGCAGCCAACCTACCGGCGGGGTGGTCTACAATGAGCAGTTCTTC
cdr3_aa: CASSQPTGGVVYNEQFF

clone_size: -
v_call: TRBV6-5
j_call: TRBJ1-4
d_call: TRBD1
cdr3_length: 15
cdr3_nt: TGTGCCAGCAGTTACTATTCCAGGGGGGACGAAAAACTGTTTTTT
cdr3_aa: CASSYYSRGDEKLFF

clone_size: -
v_call: TRBV5-1
j_call: TRBJ2-7
d_call: TRBD1
cdr3_length: 16
cdr3_nt: TGCGCCAGCAGCCACAACTCGGGACAGGGTGGATCCGAGCAGTACTTC
cdr3_aa: CASSHNSGQGGSEQYF

clone_size: few
v_call: TRBV4-1
j_call: TRBJ1-3
d_call: -
cdr3_length: 16
cdr3_nt: TGCGCCAGCAGCCAAGATACGAGACTGTCTGGAAACACCATATATTTT
cdr3_aa: CASSQDTRLSGNTIYF

clone_size: -
v_call: TRBV27
j_call: TRBJ2-7
d_call: TRBD2
cdr3_length: 15
cdr3_nt: TGTGCCAGCAGCCAGGGCGGGACTAAGGCGTACGAGCAGTACTTC
cdr3_aa: CASSQGGTKAYEQYF